A selection of T cell receptor beta chains follows, all from one sample in a study of shared clonotypes between healthy human individuals. The method was immunoSEQ multiplex PCR; TCRdb's version includes in-frame clones alone and lacks a portion of them. The sample contains about 560,000 clones, around three quarters of which appear only once. Sequenced input: PBMCs. All receptors come from a woman in her thirties or forties in good health. Some clones in this sample may be carry-over from other donors' samples. The CDR3 runs from the conserved cysteine through the conserved F or W. The D gene is left open where the match is weak. Not all rows give a size; the values are once, few, many and, for expanded clones, a class.

clone size: -; J gene: TRBJ2-3; D gene: -; V gene: TRBV6-4; CDR3 DNA: TGTGCCAGCAGTGACCTGGGGCTTTCCACAGATACGCAGTATTTT; CDR3 protein: CASSDLGLSTDTQYF
clone size: -; J gene: TRBJ1-3; D gene: TRBD1; V gene: TRBV4-1; CDR3 DNA: TGCGCCAGCAGCCAACCCCGGGACAGCGGAAACACCATATATTTT; CDR3 protein: CASSQPRDSGNTIYF
clone size: few; J gene: TRBJ2-1; D gene: TRBD2; V gene: TRBV7-3; CDR3 DNA: TGTGCCAGCAGCTTAGTGGGGACTAGCGAAAACAATGAGCAGTTCTTC; CDR3 protein: CASSLVGTSENNEQFF
clone size: few; J gene: TRBJ1-2; D gene: -; V gene: TRBV7-8; CDR3 DNA: TGTGCCAGCAGCTCCATGACGCTGGCGGGTGGCTACACCTTC; CDR3 protein: CASSSMTLAGGYTF
clone size: few; J gene: TRBJ2-2; D gene: -; V gene: TRBV5-1; CDR3 DNA: TGCGCCACTGGGGGAGCGATACAGGGGGAGCTGTTTTTT; CDR3 protein: CATGGAIQGELFF
clone size: -; J gene: TRBJ2-5; D gene: -; V gene: TRBV5-4; CDR3 DNA: TGTGCCAGCAGCTCGGGGGAGGCTGGACAAGAGACCCAGTACTTC; CDR3 protein: CASSSGEAGQETQYF
clone size: many; J gene: TRBJ1-4; D gene: -; V gene: TRBV7-9; CDR3 DNA: TGTGCCAGCAGCTCGTCGGGGAAGATTAATGAAAAACTGTTTTTT; CDR3 protein: CASSSSGKINEKLFF
clone size: -; J gene: TRBJ1-5; D gene: -; V gene: TRBV27; CDR3 DNA: TGTGCCAGCACTCATGTCGACCAGCCCCAGCATTTT; CDR3 protein: CASTHVDQPQHF
clone size: -; J gene: TRBJ2-7; D gene: TRBD1; V gene: TRBV30; CDR3 DNA: TGTGCCTGGAGGAACTCGGGACAGGGGGGCGAGCAGTACTTC; CDR3 protein: CAWRNSGQGGEQYF
clone size: few; J gene: TRBJ1-3; D gene: -; V gene: TRBV28; CDR3 DNA: TGTGCCAGCACCCCGGGGGGGGGCCCTGGAAACACCATATATTTT; CDR3 protein: CASTPGGGPGNTIYF
clone size: -; J gene: TRBJ2-7; D gene: TRBD2; V gene: TRBV4-2; CDR3 DNA: TGTGCCAGCAGCCAATACCTCGCGGGAGGGCCGTACGAGCAGTACTTC; CDR3 protein: CASSQYLAGGPYEQYF
clone size: -; J gene: TRBJ1-1; D gene: -; V gene: TRBV19; CDR3 DNA: TGTGCCAGTAGTATTCATCCGTCGGGGGACACTGAAGCTTTCTTT; CDR3 protein: CASSIHPSGDTEAFF
clone size: -; J gene: TRBJ2-7; D gene: TRBD2; V gene: TRBV18; CDR3 DNA: TGTGCCAGCTCACCCAGCGGGATCCACTACGAGCAGTACTTC; CDR3 protein: CASSPSGIHYEQYF
clone size: -; J gene: TRBJ2-5; D gene: -; V gene: TRBV9; CDR3 DNA: TGTGCCAGCAGCGTATCACGGGAGCCCCAAGAGACCCAGTACTTC; CDR3 protein: CASSVSREPQETQYF
clone size: -; J gene: TRBJ2-3; D gene: TRBD2; V gene: TRBV10-3; CDR3 DNA: TGTGCCATCAGCACGGGAGGGAGTGATACGCAGTATTTT; CDR3 protein: CAISTGGSDTQYF
clone size: -; J gene: TRBJ2-2; D gene: -; V gene: TRBV5-1; CDR3 DNA: TGCGCCAGCAGCTTTGCTAACACCGGGGAGCTGTTTTTT; CDR3 protein: CASSFANTGELFF
clone size: -; J gene: TRBJ2-7; D gene: TRBD1; V gene: TRBV29-1; CDR3 DNA: TGCAGCGTTGAAGGGACAGGGTCGGACTACGAGCAGTACTTC; CDR3 protein: CSVEGTGSDYEQYF
clone size: few; J gene: TRBJ1-4; D gene: -; V gene: TRBV7-2; CDR3 DNA: TGTGCCAGCAGCCCCGTATTAGGGTCTCGCGGAAAACTGTTTTTT; CDR3 protein: CASSPVLGSRGKLFF
clone size: once; J gene: TRBJ2-3; D gene: TRBD2; V gene: TRBV5-1; CDR3 DNA: TGCGCCAGCAGCCCGGGACTAGCGGACACAGATACGCAGTATTTT; CDR3 protein: CASSPGLADTDTQYF
clone size: once; J gene: TRBJ2-3; D gene: TRBD1; V gene: TRBV5-1; CDR3 DNA: TGCGCCAGCAGCCTACAGGGGTCAGATACGCAGTATTTT; CDR3 protein: CASSLQGSDTQYF
clone size: -; J gene: TRBJ1-1; D gene: -; V gene: TRBV18; CDR3 DNA: TGTGCCAGCTCACCGAATTTAGGGGACACTGAAGCTTTCTTT; CDR3 protein: CASSPNLGDTEAFF
clone size: -; J gene: TRBJ2-7; D gene: -; V gene: TRBV15; CDR3 DNA: TGTGCCACCAGCAGAGGGGTCGACGAATCCTACGAGCAGTACTTC; CDR3 protein: CATSRGVDESYEQYF
clone size: -; J gene: TRBJ2-7; D gene: TRBD1; V gene: TRBV30; CDR3 DNA: TGTGCCTGGAGGGGACAGGGGAACGAGCAGTACTTC; CDR3 protein: CAWRGQGNEQYF
clone size: -; J gene: TRBJ2-7; D gene: TRBD2; V gene: TRBV2; CDR3 DNA: TGTGCCAGCAAGACGGGAGGCCGTTCCTACGAGCAGTACTTC; CDR3 protein: CASKTGGRSYEQYF
clone size: -; J gene: TRBJ1-2; D gene: TRBD1; V gene: TRBV27; CDR3 DNA: TGTGCCAGCAGTCCAACCCGGGACAGGGCAACCTATGGCTACACCTTC; CDR3 protein: CASSPTRDRATYGYTF
clone size: -; J gene: TRBJ2-1; D gene: -; V gene: TRBV18; CDR3 DNA: TGTGCCAGCTCACCATTGGGGCCTAGCCAATTCAATGAGCAGTTCTTC; CDR3 protein: CASSPLGPSQFNEQFF
clone size: -; J gene: TRBJ2-7; D gene: -; V gene: TRBV11-2; CDR3 DNA: TGTGCCAGCAGCTTAGACCGGGTCTCCTACGAGCAGTACTTC; CDR3 protein: CASSLDRVSYEQYF
clone size: -; J gene: TRBJ1-5; D gene: -; V gene: TRBV5-6; CDR3 DNA: TGTGCCAGCAGCTTGGCCATCTCCTCTCAGCCCCAGCATTTT; CDR3 protein: CASSLAISSQPQHF
clone size: -; J gene: TRBJ2-3; D gene: -; V gene: TRBV7-9; CDR3 DNA: TGTGCCAGCATGGGAGATACGCAGTATTTT; CDR3 protein: CASMGDTQYF
clone size: few; J gene: TRBJ2-2; D gene: TRBD2; V gene: TRBV5-1; CDR3 DNA: TGCGCCAGCAGCTTGGTTAGCGGGAGTAACACCGGGGAGCTGTTTTTT; CDR3 protein: CASSLVSGSNTGELFF
clone size: -; J gene: TRBJ1-1; D gene: TRBD1; V gene: TRBV4-3; CDR3 DNA: TGCGCCAGCAGCCTCCGAGGACAGGGGGCTGAAGCTTTCTTT; CDR3 protein: CASSLRGQGAEAFF
clone size: -; J gene: TRBJ1-4; D gene: TRBD1; V gene: TRBV25-1; CDR3 DNA: TGTGCCAGCAGTCTCATTTCGGGACAGGCTGAAAAACTGTTTTTT; CDR3 protein: CASSLISGQAEKLFF
clone size: -; J gene: TRBJ2-3; D gene: TRBD2; V gene: TRBV5-1; CDR3 DNA: TGCGCCAGCAGCACGCCGGGACTAGGGACAGATACGCAGTATTTT; CDR3 protein: CASSTPGLGTDTQYF
clone size: -; J gene: TRBJ2-7; D gene: -; V gene: TRBV7-9; CDR3 DNA: TGTGCCAGCAGTTTAGAACTAGCCCCCTACGAGCAGTACTTC; CDR3 protein: CASSLELAPYEQYF
clone size: -; J gene: TRBJ2-1; D gene: TRBD1; V gene: TRBV6-1; CDR3 DNA: TGTGCCAGCAGTGGGCGGGACAGGTCTTACAATGAGCAGTTCTTC; CDR3 protein: CASSGRDRSYNEQFF
clone size: -; J gene: TRBJ2-3; D gene: TRBD2; V gene: TRBV2; CDR3 DNA: TGTGCCAGCAGTGAGGTACTAGCGGGAGGGGCAGATACGCAGTATTTT; CDR3 protein: CASSEVLAGGADTQYF
clone size: -; J gene: TRBJ2-1; D gene: -; V gene: TRBV20-1; CDR3 DNA: TGCAGTGCTGCGGCAAACAATGAGCAGTTCTTC; CDR3 protein: CSAAANNEQFF
clone size: -; J gene: TRBJ2-3; D gene: -; V gene: TRBV5-1; CDR3 DNA: TGCGCCAGCAGCTTCGGACAGAAAGGCACAGATACGCAGTATTTT; CDR3 protein: CASSFGQKGTDTQYF
clone size: -; J gene: TRBJ1-1; D gene: -; V gene: TRBV29-1; CDR3 DNA: TGCAGCGTTGGCGTGGCCGGTAACACTGAAGTTTTCTTT; CDR3 protein: CSVGVAGNTEVFF
clone size: once; J gene: TRBJ2-1; D gene: -; V gene: TRBV28; CDR3 DNA: TGTGCCAGCAGTTTACCAGTGAGCTCCTACAATGAGCAGTTCTTC; CDR3 protein: CASSLPVSSYNEQFF
clone size: -; J gene: TRBJ2-3; D gene: -; V gene: TRBV7-3; CDR3 DNA: TGTGCCAGCAGCTTCAGTGGCGGGAACCCAGATACGCAGTATTTT; CDR3 protein: CASSFSGGNPDTQYF
clone size: -; J gene: TRBJ2-7; D gene: -; V gene: TRBV7-6; CDR3 DNA: TGTGCCAGCAGCTTAGTAAGCGGGTCCTACGAGCAGTACTTC; CDR3 protein: CASSLVSGSYEQYF
clone size: -; J gene: TRBJ2-5; D gene: -; V gene: TRBV25-1; CDR3 DNA: TGTGCCAGCAGTGACTCCGGACAGACCCAAGAGACCCAGTACTTC; CDR3 protein: CASSDSGQTQETQYF